This T cell receptor (beta chain) was sequenced for a study of T cells in Graves' hyperthyroidism and ophthalmopathy. Study-level information: Peripheral blood was drawn at first diagnosis, prior to all treatment. The study, taken as a whole, reports: Ophthalmopathy could be told apart from stable hyperthyroidism with a 13 V-J model.

Under 3 months was the duration of disease in ophthalmopathy patients, who also had a Clinical Activity Score of at least 3 and a NOSPECS grade of at least 4. Diagnosis relied on clinical symptoms, serum thyroxine and TRAb, thyroid ultrasound and orbital computed tomography. This clonotype was observed many times. As yet, its antigen is unknown. There were TCR beta CDR3 regions amplified from RNA transcripts. HTBI primers were used for first-round RT-PCR of the TCR CDR3. From the multiplex PCR reads, TCRdb called clonotypes with MiXCR, one entry per CDR3 protein. The sample contains about 410,000 distinct CDR3 sequences, approximately 14% of which appear only once. The TCR sequence derives from a woman in her 30s with Graves' ophthalmopathy. The sample comprised blood.

The CDR3 nucleotides read TGTGCCAGCAGCGTCGGGACTAGCGGGACCACAGATACGCAGTATTTT. Protein product: CASSVGTSGTTDTQYF. V gene TRBV13 combines with J gene TRBJ2-3; 13 nucleotides align to TRBD2. CDR1 is PRHDT and CDR2 is FYEKMQ in the germline V gene (reference sequence). The CDR3 runs 16 residues. V trimming: 5 bases; J trimming: 2 bases; junction bases outside the gene matches: 4.